This T cell receptor (beta chain) emerged from a study of cytomegalovirus exposure and HLA in healthy donors. Primers: 60 Vbeta forward and 13 Jbeta reverse. Data came from immunoSEQ multiplex PCR; TCRdb stores just in-frame clones and leaves some out. This sample lists 56,000 or so clones; its ten largest clones have around 26%. The ends lost 6 bases at V and 4 bases at J; junction bases unmatched: 11. Germline lookup yields CDR1 MNHEY and CDR2 SMNVEV (reference sequence). This CDR3 is 15 amino acids long. This chain joins TRBV27 and TRBJ2-7, with 8 bases fitting TRBD2. The sequenced sample was PBMCs. This clonotype was sampled from a man aged 40-50 years in good health and CMV-seropositive. CDR3 DNA: TGTGCCAGCAGAAAACCGGGGGGGCGACTGTACGAGCAGTACTTC. Residues: CASRKPGGRLYEQYF.